Given below is one TCR beta chain in context. This clonotype occurred many times. Its antigen is not yet known. No much larger clone exists at a distance of one base, and base qualities are not known. This record comes from a study of response to subunit inactivated influenza vaccine (dated by TCRdb to the late 2010s). Some background on the complete study: The study used deep quantitative T cell receptor repertoire profiling to track responses to a trivalent subunit inactivated influenza vaccine. Beyond this particular receptor, the publication reports: The authors suggested that each seasonal influenza vaccination may recruit only a limited number of new T cells.

The library was prepared using RT-PCR. TCRdb lists the instrument as Illumina HiSeq 2500. The raw public reads went through TCRdb reprocessing: fastp at Q25, MiXCR clone calling, in-frame beta chains kept. Rows with one shared CDR3 protein collapse into an entry with the most common genes and DNA. This sample is represented by a few hundred thousand distinct CDR3 sequences; roughly 12% of them were singletons. Jointly, the top ten make up approximately 10% of the sample. According to the germline V gene, CDR1 reads SGHRS and CDR2 reads YFSETQ. V is cut back by 4 bases and J by 4 bases, with 12 bases in the junction unmatched. The CDR3, cysteine through phenylalanine, is 17 amino acids long. The sequence is cut down to CDR3 DNA, 51 bases in frame from base 1. The same sample was also used in a study of T cells expressing NK-cell markers. The second study's authors report: The TCR beta cDNA libraries were made using 5'RACE template switching, a step that added both a universal primer site and unique molecular identifiers. In sorted CD3+CD56+NKG2C+, CD3+CD56+NKG2C- and CD3+CD56-NKG2C+ T-cell subsets from 7 to 9 donors, TCR beta-chain repertoires were profiled. Seven of the eight sequenced donors were HCMV-seropositive and one was HCMV-seronegative. In several experiments an anti-gammadeltaTCR antibody was added to restrict sorting to alphabetaTCR-expressing T cells. For several donors, the dominant CD3+CD56+NKG2C+ clonotypes were among the top 10 CD8+ clonotypes and accounted for about 1.0-7.5% of CD8+ T cells. Those dominant clonotypes were again the most abundant among CD3+CD56-NKG2C+ cells in a handful of donors, at about 25-60.1%. Whether the expanded NKG2C-expressing T cell clones were specific for HCMV antigens was left unclear. The eight sequenced donors were randomly selected healthy volunteers, three men and five women. HCMV-specific IgG was detected in serum with a commercial ELISA kit to determine HCMV serostatus. Peripheral blood mononuclear cells were isolated from blood by Ficoll density gradient centrifugation. Bulk peripheral blood T-cell repertoires were additionally sequenced from unsorted PBMC for about 6 donors. Synthesis of cDNA was primed from the TCR beta constant segment and was followed by two consecutive PCR amplification steps. Sequencing of the libraries produced 2 x 150 bp reads on Illumina HiSeq 2000/2500, MiSeq or NextSeq. Reads were demultiplexed and grouped by UMI with MIGEC, and clonotypes were assembled and quantified with MiTCR. To exclude erroneous sequences, only TCR cDNA sequences supported by at least two reads were retained. The tcR package was used for downstream repertoire analysis, with clonotypes matched between fractions based on CDR3 nucleotide sequence plus V segment. VDJmatch was used to annotate antigen specificity against VDJdb, with one amino acid substitution in CDR3 allowed.

Source: PBMCs from blood, taken on the day of vaccination. The rearrangement combines TRBV5-1 with TRBJ2-3; 10 junctional bases match TRBD2. The origin of this receptor is a man aged 45-65 years who received an inactivated influenza vaccine. Donor details come from another sample of the same person, matched by shared clones. At the DNA level, the sequence is TGCGCCAGCAGCCTACATCCTAGCGGGGGAGCGTCAGATACGCAGTATTTT. This translates into CASSLHPSGGASDTQYF.